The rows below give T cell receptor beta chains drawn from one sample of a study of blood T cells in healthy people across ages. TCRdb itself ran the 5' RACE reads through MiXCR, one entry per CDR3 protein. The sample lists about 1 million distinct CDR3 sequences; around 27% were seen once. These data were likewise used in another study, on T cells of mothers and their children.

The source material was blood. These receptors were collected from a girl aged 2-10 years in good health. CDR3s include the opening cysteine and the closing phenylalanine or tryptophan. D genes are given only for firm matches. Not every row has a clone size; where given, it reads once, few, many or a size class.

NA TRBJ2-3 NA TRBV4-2 CASSQEPDRRGDTQYF TGTGCCAGCAGCCAAGAGCCAGACAGGCGAGGAGATACGCAGTATTTT
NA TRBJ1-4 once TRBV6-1 CASSEVRIATNEKLFF TGTGCCAGCAGTGAAGTCCGGATTGCAACTAATGAAAAACTGTTTTTT
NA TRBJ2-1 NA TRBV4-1 CASSQDLRVLKQFF TGCGCCAGCAGCCAAGATTTGCGCGTATTGAAGCAGTTCTTC
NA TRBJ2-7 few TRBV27 CASRGGLREQYF TGTGCCAGCAGAGGCGGATTACGCGAGCAGTACTTC
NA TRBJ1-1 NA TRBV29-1 CSVEKVMGNTEAFF TGCAGCGTTGAAAAAGTGATGGGAAACACCGAAGCTTTCTTT
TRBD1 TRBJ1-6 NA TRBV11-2 CASSRTGAYNSPLHF TGTGCCAGCAGCAGGACAGGGGCCTATAATTCACCCCTCCACTTT
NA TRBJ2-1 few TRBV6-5 CASSPRGGGRAEQFF TGTGCCAGCAGCCCCCGAGGGGGGGGCCGGGCGGAGCAGTTCTTC
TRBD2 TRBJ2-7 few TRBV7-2 CASSFGDYGYEQYF TGTGCCAGTAGCTTCGGGGACTACGGGTACGAGCAGTACTTC
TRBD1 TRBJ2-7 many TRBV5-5 CASSLVDRVSEQYF TGTGCCAGCAGCTTGGTGGACAGGGTTAGCGAGCAGTACTTC
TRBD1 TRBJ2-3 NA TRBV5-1 CASSLWTGGMDTQYF TGCGCCAGCAGCCTATGGACAGGGGGCATGGATACGCAGTATTTT
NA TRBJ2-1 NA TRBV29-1 CSVSPTLVYNEQFF TGCAGCGTTTCCCCTACCTTAGTCTACAATGAGCAGTTCTTC
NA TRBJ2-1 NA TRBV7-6 CASSLAERGGQFF TGTGCCAGCAGCTTAGCAGAGAGGGGAGGGCAGTTCTTC
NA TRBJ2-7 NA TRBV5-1 CASSLDNRLPDEQYF TGCGCCAGCAGCTTAGACAACAGGCTGCCGGACGAGCAGTACTTC
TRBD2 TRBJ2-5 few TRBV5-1 CASSEGRGTQYF TGCGCCAGCAGCGAAGGGAGGGGGACCCAGTACTTC
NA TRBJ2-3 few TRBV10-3 CAISEEVRPQDTQYF TGTGCCATCAGTGAGGAAGTCCGCCCTCAGGATACGCAGTATTTT
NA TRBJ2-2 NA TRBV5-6 CASSLFGGLRTGELFF TGTGCCAGCAGCTTGTTTGGGGGGTTGAGGACCGGGGAGCTGTTTTTT
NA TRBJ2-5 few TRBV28 CASRLLQQGFQETQYF TGTGCCAGCAGGCTCCTGCAACAGGGTTTCCAAGAGACCCAGTACTTC